One and the same sample provided the 7 T cell receptor beta chains below, sequenced in a study of glioma-infiltrating T cells after dendritic cell vaccination. Data came from immunoSEQ multiplex PCR; TCRdb stores just in-frame clones and leaves some out. The sample records 75,000 to 85,000 clones, more than 75% being singletons. This sample's time point: after dendritic cell vaccination, including at tumor progression/relapse. The sequences come from blood, collected after dendritic cell vaccination. The receptors come from a human donor with glioblastoma.

The chain recombines TRBV6-4 with TRBJ2-2; tentative D call: TRBD2 (6 bases). Trimming removed 0 bases at V and 2 bases at J, with 10 bases between. Germline V gives CDR1 MRHNA, CDR2 SNTAGT. The CDR3 sequence is 16 residues long. The CDR3 here is CASSDSGDFNTGELFF. The CDR3 region has the DNA TGTGCCAGCAGTGACTCGGGGGACTTCAACACCGGGGAGCTGTTTTTT.

The rearrangement joins TRBV11-3 to TRBJ2-7; the match to TRBD1 covers 9 bases. CDR1 and CDR2 from the germline V gene are SGHNT and YENEEA. This CDR3 spans 14 amino acids. V gave up 5 bases and J gave up 2 bases; unmatched junction bases: 4. CDR3 region: CASSPGTGTYEQYF. The CDR3 region has the DNA TGTGCCAGCAGCCCAGGGACAGGGACCTACGAGCAGTACTTC.

The V and J genes are TRBV27 and TRBJ2-5, with TRBD2 identical over 7 bases. V shed 10 bases, J shed 2 bases, and the junction held 16 bases outside the gene matches. Germline loops: CDR1 MNHEY, CDR2 SMNVEV (reference sequence). The CDR3 runs to 16 residues. Written as DNA, the CDR3 is TGTGCCACCATGATATGGGGGGGAGTGGGGCAAGAGACCCAGTACTTC. The encoded protein is CATMIWGGVGQETQYF.

CDR3 region: CASSEYSTQRSPLHF. Written as DNA, the CDR3 is TGTGCCAGCAGTGAATATTCTACCCAGCGATCACCCCTCCACTTT. V and J are TRBV25-1 and TRBJ1-6; no clear D. The germline V gene has CDR1 MGHDK and CDR2 SYGVNS. The CDR3 consists of 15 residues. V was shortened by 0 bases and J by 10 bases, with 13 bases between the two germline ends.

The V and J genes are TRBV21-1 and TRBJ2-3; the table's D call of TRBD2 was not tested on the DNA. TRBV21-1 is marked as a pseudogene. The CDR3 contains 15 residues. The CDR3 loop is CASTQPGGVPDTQYF. The CDR3 DNA is TGTGCCAGCACCCAACCGGGGGGTGTTCCAGATACGCAGTATTTT.

This chain links TRBV7-2 with TRBJ2-7, with D perhaps matching TRBD2 (6 bases). The V end was cut by 0 bases, the J end by 2 bases, with 14 bases between. Germline CDR1 is SGHTA and CDR2 is FQGNSA. This CDR3 comprises 16 residues. The CDR3 coding sequence is TGTGCCAGCAGCTTAGCTACCCTAGCGTACCCCTACGAGCAGTACTTC. This encodes CASSLATLAYPYEQYF. The variable domain in full, completed from reference TRBV7-2 and TRBJ2-7, reads GAGVSQSPSNKVTEKGKDVELRCDPISGHTALYWYRQSLGQGLEFLIYFQGNSAPDKSGLPSDRFSAERTGGSVSTLTIQRTQQEDSAVYLCASSLATLAYPYEQYFGPGTRLTVT.

The chain uses TRBV5-1 and TRBJ1-4; 8 bases map to TRBD1. The V gene end was trimmed by 1 base and the J gene end by 8 bases; junction bases not matched to a gene: 22. Germline V gene data show CDR1 as SGHRS and CDR2 as YFSETQ. CDR3 size: 20 residues. This CDR3 is CASSLFPGWGLSGGQEKLFF. CDR3 DNA sequence: TGCGCCAGCAGCTTGTTTCCTGGTTGGGGTTTATCAGGGGGCCAGGAAAAACTGTTTTTT.